These 5 T cell receptor beta chains share one sample of origin, sequenced in a study of cytomegalovirus exposure and HLA in healthy donors. Assay: immunoSEQ multiplex PCR; the TCRdb copy retains only in-frame clones and omits some. This sample has 100,000 to 150,000 clones, with about nine tenths found just once. Material: PBMCs. These receptors all come from a woman younger than 30 in good health and CMV-seronegative.

This chain joins TRBV11-3 and TRBJ2-2, with 7 bases matching TRBD2. This CDR3 has 16 residues. Germline assignment: CDR1 SGHNT and CDR2 YENEEA. V trimming: 4 bases; J trimming: 3 bases; junction bases outside the gene matches: 8. CDR3 residues: CASSSPSGTYTGELFF. The CDR3 DNA follows: TGTGCCAGCAGCTCCCCTAGCGGAACCTACACCGGGGAGCTGTTTTTT.

The V call is TRBV28, the J call TRBJ2-7; possible D gene TRBD1, 5 bases. This CDR3 is built from 18 residues. The V end was cut by 4 bases, the J end by 0 bases, with 22 bases between. Germline CDR1 reads MDHEN; CDR2 reads SYDVKM. CDR3 region: CASSSRTRDSKNSYEQYF. CDR3 coding DNA: TGTGCCAGCAGTTCCCGCACCCGTGACAGCAAGAACTCCTACGAGCAGTACTTC. The entire variable domain, with the rest obtained from reference TRBV28 and TRBJ2-7, is as follows: DVKVTQSSRYLVKRTGEKVFLECVQDMDHENMFWYRQDPGLGLRLIYFSYDVKMKEKGDIPEGYSVSREKKERFSLILESASTNQTSMYLCASSSRTRDSKNSYEQYFGPGTRLTVT.

This clone appeared a single time. The chain is built from TRBV7-4 and TRBJ2-1; D remains unclear. From germline, CDR1 is SGHVT and CDR2 SQSDAQ. V was pared by 6 bases and J by 0 bases, with 18 bases between. This CDR3 is built from 17 residues. As DNA, the CDR3 is TGTGCCAGCAGTATGAGTCTATCCAAGAGCTCCTACAATGAGCAGTTCTTC. It is translated as CASSMSLSKSSYNEQFF.

This chain uses TRBV5-6 with TRBJ1-5, with 11 positions matching TRBD1. The J segment lost 7 bases and the V segment lost 3 bases, leaving 3 bases of the junction unmatched. CDR1 is SGHDT and CDR2 is YYEEEE in the germline V gene. The CDR3 spans 14 residues. The CDR3 coding sequence is TGTGCCAGCAGCTGGGGGACAGGGGGGCAGCCCCAGCATTTT. Its protein is CASSWGTGGQPQHF.

This chain joins TRBV11-2 and TRBJ2-1; 12 positions agree with TRBD2. The junction had 8 bases not matched to a gene; V was cut back by 2 bases and J by 12 bases. The CDR3 is 15 amino acids. Germline V gene sequence: CDR1 SGHAT, CDR2 FQNNGV. The CDR3 sequence: CASSLPPSGRGAQFF. The CDR3 region has the DNA TGTGCCAGCAGCTTACCCCCTAGCGGGAGGGGGGCGCAGTTCTTC.